These 5 T cell receptor beta chains originate from one sample sequenced in a study of regulatory T cells in long-lasting Graves disease. The time point here: persistent/refractory GD, antithyroid drugs over 5 years with positive TRAb. RNA from PBMCs was the source of the TCR library. Arm-PCR with iRepertoire HTBI primers amplified the CDR3 regions for these TCR beta libraries. TCRdb re-called the multiplex PCR reads with MiXCR, one entry per CDR3 protein. The sample has nearly 350,000 distinct CDR3 sequences, less than 20% seen once. Sequencing was performed on peripheral blood mononuclear cells (PBMCs), taken when the disease was refractory, from a patient treated with antithyroid drugs. The receptors here all came from a female donor with Graves disease.

This clonotype was recorded many times. The chain joins TRBV12-3 or TRBV12-4 to TRBJ1-5; D is possibly TRBD1 (5 bases). The CDR3 loop spans 15 amino acids. V was clipped by 6 bases and J by 2 bases, with 14 bases between them. The CDR3 bases are TGTGCCAGCAGCCCAGGGATTTGGGGCAATCAGCCCCAGCATTTT. Residues: CASSPGIWGNQPQHF.

The rearrangement uses TRBV20-1 and TRBJ1-1, with TRBD1 identical over 7 bases. V shed 3 bases and J 12 bases; nucleotides not matched to a gene: 7. Germline V lookup: CDR1 DFQATT, CDR2 SNEGSKA (reference sequence). The CDR3 runs to 11 residues. CDR3 sequence: CSARGGGLTFF. For the CDR3, the DNA is TGCAGTGCTAGGGGAGGGGGCTTGACTTTCTTT.

At least ten counts were recorded for this clonotype. The CDR3 nucleotides read TGTGCCAGCAGTTACTCCGGGGGAGGTGGCTACACCTTC. Amino acids: CASSYSGGGGYTF. The chain uses TRBV6-5 and TRBJ1-2; D might be TRBD1 (5 bases). Germline CDR1 MNHEY, CDR2 SVGAGI. The ends were cut back, 0 bases at V and 7 bases at J, with 9 bases in the middle. The length of the CDR3 is 13 residues.

The J gene is TRBJ2-7, the V gene TRBV7-6; 7 bases line up with TRBD2. The length of the CDR3 is 17 residues. Germline V gene lookup returns CDR1 SGHVS and CDR2 FNYEAQ. Losses at the gene ends were 3 bases for V and 1 base for J; bases not matched to a gene: 12. In nucleotides, the CDR3 is TGTGCCAGCAGCTTCTCCTTCTTAGGCGGGGGTTCCTACGAGCAGTACTTC. It specifies CASSFSFLGGGSYEQYF.

The sample holds many counts of this clonotype. The rearrangement uses TRBV7-8 and TRBJ1-6; maybe TRBD1 (6 bases). In germline, CDR1 is SGHVS, CDR2 FQNEAQ. The V and J ends lost 2 bases and 10 bases respectively, with 21 bases between them. CDR3 length: 17 residues. The CDR3 coding sequence is TGTGCCAGCAGCTTAAGTTGGAGGGGGGAGATAGGGTCACCCCTCCACTTT. This translates into CASSLSWRGEIGSPLHF.